This T cell receptor (beta chain) was identified during a study of cytomegalovirus exposure and HLA in healthy donors. Findings and limits, study-wide: In the roughly 120 validation repertoires, a later analysis found that first-cohort TCR clusters tended to co-occur. In vitro assays verified that three CMV-associated chains recognized CMV antigens specifically.

V lost 3 bases and J 4 bases, leaving 13 bases between the germline ends. The CDR3 has 14 residues. CDR1 GTSNPN and CDR2 SVGIG come from the germline V gene (reference sequence). Assay used: immunoSEQ multiplex PCR; TCRdb lists only in-frame clones, some missing. The sample has some 170,000 clones, 80% to 90% seen once. Among the approximately 130 subjects of the validation cohort, separate from the roughly 730-subject first cohort, were the donors. As concerns this clone: Its matching antigen is unknown.

The V and J genes are TRBV30 and TRBJ1-3, with a tentative D call TRBD1 (5 bases). The sample consisted of PBMCs. The source of this sequence is a woman in her 30s in good health and CMV-seronegative. The CDR3 loop is CAWRWGGRGNTIYF. CDR3 nucleotide sequence: TGTGCCTGGAGGTGGGGGGGTCGGGGAAACACCATATATTTT.